This note documents a single TCR beta chain sequence. This sample is drawn from a study of cytomegalovirus exposure and HLA in healthy donors. Per germline, CDR1 LGHNA and CDR2 YSLEER. The CDR3 sequence is 16 residues long. The V end was cut by 0 bases, the J end by 1 base, with 13 bases between. Data came from immunoSEQ multiplex PCR; TCRdb stores just in-frame clones and leaves some out. In the table there are more than 100,000 clones, 88% of which are singletons. The receptor comes from a man younger than 40 in good health and CMV-seronegative. Sequencing was done on a sample of PBMCs. The genes are TRBV4-3 and TRBJ2-7; possibly TRBD2 for D (5 bases). This CDR3 is CASSQDWSGTSYEQYF. In DNA, the CDR3 is TGCGCCAGCAGCCAAGATTGGAGCGGCACATCCTACGAGCAGTACTTC.